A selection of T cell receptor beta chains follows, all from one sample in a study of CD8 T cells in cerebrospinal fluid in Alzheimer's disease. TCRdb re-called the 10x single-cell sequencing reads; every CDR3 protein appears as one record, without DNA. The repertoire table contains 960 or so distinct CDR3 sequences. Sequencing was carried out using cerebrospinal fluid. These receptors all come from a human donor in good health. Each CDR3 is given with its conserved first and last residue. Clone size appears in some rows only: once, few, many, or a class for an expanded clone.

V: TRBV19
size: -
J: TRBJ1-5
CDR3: CASSPGWGSNQPQHF

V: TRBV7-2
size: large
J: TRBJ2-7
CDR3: CASSLPFPNEQYF

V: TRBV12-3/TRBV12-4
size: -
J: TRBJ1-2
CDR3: CASSFTFYGYTF

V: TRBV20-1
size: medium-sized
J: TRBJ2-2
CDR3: CSARVVAGNTGELFF

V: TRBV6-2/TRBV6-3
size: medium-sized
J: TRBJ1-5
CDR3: CASSYPEFYQPQHF

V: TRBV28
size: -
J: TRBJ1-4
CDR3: CASTPFNPGANEKLFF

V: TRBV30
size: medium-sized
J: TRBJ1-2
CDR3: CAWNSERQYGYTF

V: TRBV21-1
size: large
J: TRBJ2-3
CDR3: CASSNPTGGTDTQYF

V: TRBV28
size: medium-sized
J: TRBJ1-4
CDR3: CASRSTNEKLFF

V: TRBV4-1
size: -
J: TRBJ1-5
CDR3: CASSPGQVPNQPQHF

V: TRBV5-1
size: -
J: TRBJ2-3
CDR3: CASSSGLAGRTDTQYF

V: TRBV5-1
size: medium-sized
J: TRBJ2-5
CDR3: CASSLGGGGVETQYF

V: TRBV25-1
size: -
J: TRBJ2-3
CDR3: CASSPLTGRAKTDTQYF

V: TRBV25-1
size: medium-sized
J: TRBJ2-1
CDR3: CASSELGTAGDEQFF

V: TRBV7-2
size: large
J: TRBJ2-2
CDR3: CASSPVQGMPGELFF

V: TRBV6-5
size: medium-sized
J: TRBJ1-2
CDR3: CASSLKANYGYTF

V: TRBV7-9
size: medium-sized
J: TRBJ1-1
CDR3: CASSRDRVDTEAFF

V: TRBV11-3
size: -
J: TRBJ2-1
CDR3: CASSFTGTLNEQFF

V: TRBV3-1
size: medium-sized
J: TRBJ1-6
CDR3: CASSQDLGGRLRTPLHF

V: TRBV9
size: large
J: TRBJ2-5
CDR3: CASSVGVKETQYF

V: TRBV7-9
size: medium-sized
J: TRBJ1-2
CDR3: CASTSGGYGYTF

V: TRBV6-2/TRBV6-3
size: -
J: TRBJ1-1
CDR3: CASSYSTRTEAFF

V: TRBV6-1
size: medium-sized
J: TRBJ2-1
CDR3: CASSEGDRAYNEQFF

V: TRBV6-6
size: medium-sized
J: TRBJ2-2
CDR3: CASTLRTGWGGELFF

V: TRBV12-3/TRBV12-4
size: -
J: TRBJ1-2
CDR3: CASSLAVQNYGYTF

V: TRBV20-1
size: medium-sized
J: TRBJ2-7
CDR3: CSARSQGAYEQYF

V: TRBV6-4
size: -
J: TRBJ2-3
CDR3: CATGTGGTDTQYF

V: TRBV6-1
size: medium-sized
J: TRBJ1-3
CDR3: CASSERRVGNTIYF

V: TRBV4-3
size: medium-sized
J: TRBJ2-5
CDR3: CASSQGGGDQETQYF

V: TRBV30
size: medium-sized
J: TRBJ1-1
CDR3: CAWSAGTATEAFF

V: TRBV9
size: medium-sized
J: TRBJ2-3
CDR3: CASTLGGTTADTQYF

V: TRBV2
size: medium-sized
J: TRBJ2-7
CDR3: CASSLSSYEQYF

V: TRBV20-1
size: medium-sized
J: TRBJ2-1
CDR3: CSATTGTRGDEQFF

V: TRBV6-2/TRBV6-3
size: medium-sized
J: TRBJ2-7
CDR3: CASSFRPQVDGQYF

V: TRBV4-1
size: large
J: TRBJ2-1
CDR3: CASSQAAGANEQFF

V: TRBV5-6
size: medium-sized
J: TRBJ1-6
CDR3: CASSLVQLNSPLHF

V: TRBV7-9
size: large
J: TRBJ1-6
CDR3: CASSQDRESSPLHF

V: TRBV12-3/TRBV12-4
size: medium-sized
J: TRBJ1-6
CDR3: CASSRSYSPLHF

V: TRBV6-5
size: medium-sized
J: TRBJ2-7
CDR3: CASSYMPGQLAGYEQYF

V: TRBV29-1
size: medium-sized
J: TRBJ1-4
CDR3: CSGGTLKGQGDEKLFF

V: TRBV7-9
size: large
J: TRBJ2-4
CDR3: CASSSHSGRGVKNIQYF

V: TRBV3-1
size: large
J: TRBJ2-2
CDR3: CASSQRTGRHGELFF

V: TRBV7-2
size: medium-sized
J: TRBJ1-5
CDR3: CASSLNKNQPQHF

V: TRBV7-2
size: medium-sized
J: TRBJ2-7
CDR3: CASSPSSVYEQYF

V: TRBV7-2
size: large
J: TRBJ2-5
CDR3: CASSLVPRQETQYF

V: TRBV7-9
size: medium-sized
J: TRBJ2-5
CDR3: CASSSTLGQFVLETQYF

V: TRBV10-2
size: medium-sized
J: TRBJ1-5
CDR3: CASSQGSNQPQHF

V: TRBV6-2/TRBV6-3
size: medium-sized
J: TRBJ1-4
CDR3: CASRNGPGKTKLFF

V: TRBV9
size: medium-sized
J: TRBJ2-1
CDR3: CASSAEVPDEQFF

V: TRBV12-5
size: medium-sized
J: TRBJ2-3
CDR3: CASGPTGVRSTDTQYF

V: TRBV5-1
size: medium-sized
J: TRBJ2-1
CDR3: CASSSLEGDNEQFF

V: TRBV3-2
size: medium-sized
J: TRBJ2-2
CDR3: CASSQGRRGTNTGELFF

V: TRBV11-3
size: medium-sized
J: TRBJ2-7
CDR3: CASSLVTYEQYF